This T cell receptor beta chain appears in the sequencing data of a study of shared clonotypes between healthy human individuals. Per the germline V gene, CDR1 is SEHNR and CDR2 is FQNEAQ (reference sequence). The CDR3 has 14 amino acids. V dropped 5 bases and J dropped 0 bases, with 11 bases sitting between them. Deep-level assay runs were performed. Assay: immunoSEQ multiplex PCR; the TCRdb copy retains only in-frame clones and omits some. The data show under 80,000 clones, with 60% to 65% seen just once and roughly half held by the top ten. The sample consisted of memory CD8+ T cells sorted from blood. Subset noted: CD45RO+ cells pooled with CCR7-negative TemRA cells. The rearrangement uses TRBV7-9 and TRBJ2-7; possibly TRBD1 for D (6 bases). This TCR was sampled from a man aged 30 to 45 in good health. The CDR3 is CASSHRDTSYEQYF. For the CDR3, the DNA is TGTGCCAGCAGCCACAGGGATACCTCCTACGAGCAGTACTTC.